This T cell receptor (beta chain) comes out of a study of blood T cell repertoires in COVID-19. Overall study: The United States, Italy and Spain were the sources of the acute and convalescent COVID-19 samples.

Germline assignment: CDR1 WNHNN and CDR2 SYGVQD (reference sequence). CDR3 length: 14 amino acids. V was cut by 8 bases and J by 2 bases, with 13 bases left in between. Under the authors' procedure: Amplifying reference gene primers gave estimates of nucleated cell counts. The method was immunoSEQ multiplex PCR; TCRdb's version includes in-frame clones alone and lacks a portion of them. From that table come the V and J calls and clone size; the DNA was used to work out D and trimming. The sample has 80,000 to 100,000 clones, 75% to 85% seen once. Sequencing was carried out using peripheral blood. This clonotype originated in a human donor in a cohort sampled during active COVID-19. This rearrangement joins TRBV10-1 to TRBJ2-1; maybe TRBD1 (6 bases). CDR3 residues: CASGGSGPYNEQFF. The CDR3 DNA sequence: TGCGCCAGCGGGGGCAGCGGACCCTACAATGAGCAGTTCTTC.